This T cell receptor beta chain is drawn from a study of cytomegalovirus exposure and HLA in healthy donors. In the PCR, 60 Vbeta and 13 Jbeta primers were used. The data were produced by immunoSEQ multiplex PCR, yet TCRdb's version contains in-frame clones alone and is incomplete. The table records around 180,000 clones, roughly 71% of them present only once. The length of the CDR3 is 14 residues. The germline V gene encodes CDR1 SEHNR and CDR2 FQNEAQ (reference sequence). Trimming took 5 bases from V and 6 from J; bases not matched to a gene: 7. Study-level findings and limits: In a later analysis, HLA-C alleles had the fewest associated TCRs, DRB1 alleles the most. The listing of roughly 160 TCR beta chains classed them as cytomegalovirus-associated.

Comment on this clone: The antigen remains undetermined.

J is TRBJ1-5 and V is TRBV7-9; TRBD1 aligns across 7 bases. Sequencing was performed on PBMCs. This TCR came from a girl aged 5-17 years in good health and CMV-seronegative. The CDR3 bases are TGTGCCAGCAGCCCCCAGGGGGGTACTCAGCCCCAGCATTTT. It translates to CASSPQGGTQPQHF.